The clone carrying this T cell receptor beta chain showed up just a few times. Each CDR3 protein is one row after TCRdb ran MiXCR on the 5' RACE reads. The repertoire consists of hundreds of thousands of distinct CDR3 sequences, with about 16% occurring once and the leading ten covering about a fifth. This sample is drawn from a study of T-cell memory formation after mild COVID-19. The CDR3 spans 16 residues. CDR1 and CDR2 from the germline V gene are SGHTA and FQGNSA. Trimming shortened V by 0 bases and J by 0 bases, and 6 bases separated the two germline ends. This clonotype was sampled from a man younger than 35 who had mild COVID-19 (a few samples of this study predate the infection). Cell type and time point are not known. The sample consisted of PBMCs or a T cell subset sorted from them (not recorded which). The rearrangement links TRBV7-2 to TRBJ2-6; TRBD1 or TRBD2 may be the D gene (5 bases each). The CDR3 reads CASSLARGSGANVLTF. In DNA form, the CDR3 reads TGTGCCAGCAGCTTAGCGAGGGGCTCTGGGGCCAACGTCCTGACTTTC.